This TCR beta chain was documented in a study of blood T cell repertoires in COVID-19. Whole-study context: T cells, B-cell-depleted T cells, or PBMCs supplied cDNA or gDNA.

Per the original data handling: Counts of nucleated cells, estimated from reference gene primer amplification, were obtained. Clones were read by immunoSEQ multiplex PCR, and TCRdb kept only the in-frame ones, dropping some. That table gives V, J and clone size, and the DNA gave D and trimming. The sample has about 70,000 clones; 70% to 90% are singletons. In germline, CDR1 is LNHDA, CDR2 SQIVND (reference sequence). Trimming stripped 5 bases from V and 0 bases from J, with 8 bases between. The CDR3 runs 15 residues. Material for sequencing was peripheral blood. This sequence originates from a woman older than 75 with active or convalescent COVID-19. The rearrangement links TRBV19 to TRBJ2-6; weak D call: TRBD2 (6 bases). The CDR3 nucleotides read TGTGCCAGTAGTCTGCGGGGCTCTGGGGCCAACGTCCTGACTTTC. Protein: CASSLRGSGANVLTF.